Presented here are 5 T cell receptor beta chains from one specimen sequenced in a study of cytomegalovirus exposure and HLA in healthy donors (TCRdb year 2017). Library method: the immunoSEQ multiplex PCR assay. For the multiplex PCR, a mixture combining 60 forward primers for TCR Vbeta segments and 13 reverse primers for TCR Jbeta segments was used. TCRdb provides this immuneACCESS table in a form limited to in-frame rearrangements. Some clones are lacking; in checked studies, under half of them reflect an unresolved V gene, and why the rest are absent is not known. The sample table shows 150,000 to 200,000 clones, and about 75% are seen once. Over 4.5% of the sample rests with the top ten. Sequencing was carried out using PBMCs. These receptors were collected from a male donor in good health and CMV-seronegative.

This chain connects TRBV11-2 to TRBJ1-1, with 9 bases identical to TRBD1. J lost 5 bases, V lost 5 bases, and 12 bases had no gene match. The CDR3 contains 16 residues. Germline values: CDR1 SGHAT, CDR2 FQNNGV. The CDR3: CASSDGGQGSGTEAFF. The CDR3 nucleotides are TGTGCCAGCAGCGATGGGGGACAGGGAAGTGGAACTGAAGCTTTCTTT.

The V gene is TRBV19, the J gene TRBJ1-5; no clear D gene. CDR1 LNHDA and CDR2 SQIVND come from the germline V gene (reference sequence). The CDR3 contains 15 residues. V was trimmed by 0 bases and J by 5 bases, leaving 11 bases between them. The CDR3 is CASSIDRDTHQPQHF. CDR3 nucleotide sequence: TGTGCCAGTAGTATAGATCGCGACACCCATCAGCCCCAGCATTTT.

CDR3 residues: CASSGSSSGELFF. CDR3 coding DNA: TGTGCCAGCAGCGGATCTAGCTCCGGGGAGCTGTTTTTT. The V call is TRBV9, the J call TRBJ2-2; D possibly corresponds to TRBD2 (5 bases). This CDR3 comprises 13 residues. In germline, CDR1 is SGDLS, CDR2 YYNGEE. Trimming took off 3 bases at V and 6 bases at J, with 9 bases between the two ends.

This clone has more than one count but fewer than ten. The rearrangement uses TRBV11-1 and TRBJ2-5; TRBD2 agrees at 10 bases. The J call may be wrong; the DNA end is better matched by TRBJ2-7. This CDR3 comprises 14 residues. CDR1 and CDR2 (germline): SGHAT, FQDESV (reference sequence). CDR3: CASTLSGRSYEQYF. The CDR3 DNA reads TGTGCCAGCACTCTTAGCGGGAGGAGCTACGAGCAGTACTTC.

This sequence joins TRBV5-6 and TRBJ2-7; 7 positions match TRBD1. Germline CDR1 and CDR2: SGHDT and YYEEEE. J lost 4 bases, V lost 5 bases, and 12 bases had no gene match. This CDR3 contains 15 residues. The CDR3 region is CASRKDREMKYEQYF. In nucleotides, the CDR3 is TGTGCCAGCAGAAAAGACAGGGAGATGAAATACGAGCAGTACTTC.